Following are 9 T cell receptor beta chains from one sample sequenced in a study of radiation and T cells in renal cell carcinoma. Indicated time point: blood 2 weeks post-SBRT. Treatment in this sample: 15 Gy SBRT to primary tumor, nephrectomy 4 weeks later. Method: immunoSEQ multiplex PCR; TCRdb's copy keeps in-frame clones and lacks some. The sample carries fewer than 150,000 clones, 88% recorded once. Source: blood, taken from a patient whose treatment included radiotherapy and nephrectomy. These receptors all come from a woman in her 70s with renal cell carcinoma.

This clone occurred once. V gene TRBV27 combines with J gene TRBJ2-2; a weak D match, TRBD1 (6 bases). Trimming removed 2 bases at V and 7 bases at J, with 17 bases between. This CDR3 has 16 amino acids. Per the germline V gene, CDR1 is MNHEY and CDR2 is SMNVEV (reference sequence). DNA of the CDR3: TGTGCCAGCAGTTTAATTGGGGGCGTCGGAAGCGGGGAGCTGTTTTTT. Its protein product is CASSLIGGVGSGELFF.

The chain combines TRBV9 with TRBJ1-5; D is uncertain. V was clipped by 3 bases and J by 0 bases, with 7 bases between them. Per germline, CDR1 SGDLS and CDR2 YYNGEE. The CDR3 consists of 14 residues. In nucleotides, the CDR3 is TGTGCCAGCAGCGCTTCCTATAGCAATCAGCCCCAGCATTTT. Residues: CASSASYSNQPQHF.

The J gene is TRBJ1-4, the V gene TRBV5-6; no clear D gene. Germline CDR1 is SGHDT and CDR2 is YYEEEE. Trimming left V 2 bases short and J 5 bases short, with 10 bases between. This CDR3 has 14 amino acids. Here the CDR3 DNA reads TGTGCCAGCAGCTTACAGAGCCCGAATGAAAAACTGTTTTTT. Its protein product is CASSLQSPNEKLFF.

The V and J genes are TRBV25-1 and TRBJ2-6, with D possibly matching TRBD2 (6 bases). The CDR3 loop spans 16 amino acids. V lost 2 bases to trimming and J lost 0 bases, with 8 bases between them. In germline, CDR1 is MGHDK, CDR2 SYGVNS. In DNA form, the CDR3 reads TGTGCCAGCAGTGAAAGGGGAGGCTCTGGGGCCAACGTCCTGACTTTC. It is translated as CASSERGGSGANVLTF.

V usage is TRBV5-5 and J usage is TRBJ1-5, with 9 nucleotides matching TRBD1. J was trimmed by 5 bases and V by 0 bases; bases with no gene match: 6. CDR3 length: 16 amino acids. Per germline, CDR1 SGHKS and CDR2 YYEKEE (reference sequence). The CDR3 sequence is CASSLGGQGIHQPQHF. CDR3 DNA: TGTGCCAGCAGCTTGGGGGGACAGGGAATACATCAGCCCCAGCATTTT.

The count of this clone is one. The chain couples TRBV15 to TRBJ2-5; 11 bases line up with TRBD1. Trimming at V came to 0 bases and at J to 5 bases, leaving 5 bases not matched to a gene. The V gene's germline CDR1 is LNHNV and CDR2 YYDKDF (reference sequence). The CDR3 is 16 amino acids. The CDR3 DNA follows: TGTGCCACCAGCAGAGATCGGGACAGGGGGGAGGAGACCCAGTACTTC. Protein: CATSRDRDRGEETQYF.

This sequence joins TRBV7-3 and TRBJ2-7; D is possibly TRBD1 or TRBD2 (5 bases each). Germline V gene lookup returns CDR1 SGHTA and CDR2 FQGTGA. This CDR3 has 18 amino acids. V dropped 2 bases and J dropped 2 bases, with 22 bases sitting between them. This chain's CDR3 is CASSLGDAVIRRTYEQYF. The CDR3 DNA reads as TGTGCCAGCAGCTTAGGGGACGCGGTAATCCGTAGGACCTACGAGCAGTACTTC. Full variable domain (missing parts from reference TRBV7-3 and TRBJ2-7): GAGVSQTPSNKVTEKGKYVELRCDPISGHTALYWYRQSLGQGPEFLIYFQGTGAADDSGLPNDRFFAVRPEGSVSTLKIQRTERGDSAVYLCASSLGDAVIRRTYEQYFGPGTRLTVT.

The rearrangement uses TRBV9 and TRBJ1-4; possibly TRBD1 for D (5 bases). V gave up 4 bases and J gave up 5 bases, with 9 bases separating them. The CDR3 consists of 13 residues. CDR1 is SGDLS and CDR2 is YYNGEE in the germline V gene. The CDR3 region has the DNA TGTGCCAGCAGCCCAGGGCCCAATGAAAAACTGTTTTTT. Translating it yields CASSPGPNEKLFF.

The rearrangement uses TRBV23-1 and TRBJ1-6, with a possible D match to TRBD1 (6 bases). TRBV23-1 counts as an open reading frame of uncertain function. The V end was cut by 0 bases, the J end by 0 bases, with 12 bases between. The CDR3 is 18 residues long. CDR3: CASSQSLTDSSYNSPLHF. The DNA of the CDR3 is TGCGCCAGCAGTCAATCGTTAACGGACAGCTCCTATAATTCACCCCTCCACTTT.